One and the same sample provided the 12 T cell receptor beta chains below, sequenced in a study of T cells in Graves' hyperthyroidism and ophthalmopathy. RNA transcripts served as the template for amplifying TCR beta CDR3 regions. First-round RT-PCR targeting the TCR CDR3 was performed with the HTBI primer set. Each CDR3 protein is one row after TCRdb ran MiXCR on the multiplex PCR reads. The data show nearly 750,000 distinct CDR3 sequences, 30% to 40% seen once. The sequencing sample was made of blood. Receptors originate from a middle-aged woman with Graves' hyperthyroidism.

Concerning this clonotype itself: A junction end diverges from the germline sequence, so it may reflect a read error. The gene calls are TRBV7-8 and TRBJ1-2; TRBD1 matches at 7 bases. The CDR3 covers 16 residues. Germline CDR1 and CDR2: SGHVS and FQNEAQ. CDR3 sequence: CASSQAGEGGADGYTF. The CDR3 DNA is TGCGCCAGCAGCCAAGCCGGAGAAGGGGGCGCGGATGGCTACACCTTC.

In this sample, this clonotype turned up many times. The J gene is TRBJ1-4, the V gene TRBV15; TRBD1 might be the D (6 bases). This CDR3 has 16 amino acids. V shed 0 bases and J shed 4 bases, with 12 bases lying between them. Germline loops: CDR1 LNHNV, CDR2 YYDKDF (reference sequence). In nucleotides, the CDR3 is TGTGCCACCAGCAGAGAGGCTCAACAGGGTAATGAAAAACTGTTTTTT. Translated: CATSREAQQGNEKLFF.

V and J are TRBV6-1 and TRBJ2-6, with 10 bases aligning to TRBD1. The CDR3 is 17 residues long. Trimming removed 8 bases from V and 0 bases from J; junction bases left unmatched: 7. CDR1 and CDR2 (germline): MNHNS, SASEGT. In DNA form, the CDR3 reads TGTGCCAGCGGATCCGGGACAGGGGTCTCTGGGGCCAACGTCCTGACTTTC. This sequence encodes CASGSGTGVSGANVLTF.

The chain links TRBV9 to TRBJ1-5, with 7 nucleotides matching TRBD1. Unmatched junction bases numbered 10, after V lost 4 bases and J lost 6 bases. Germline lookup yields CDR1 SGDLS and CDR2 YYNGEE. This CDR3 region has 15 residues. This CDR3 is CASSPNGGTVQPQHF. The CDR3 nucleotides are TGTGCCAGCAGCCCAAACGGGGGGACAGTTCAGCCCCAGCATTTT.

The chain joins TRBV7-8 to TRBJ2-7; perhaps TRBD1 as D (5 bases). Germline CDR1 reads SGHVS; CDR2 reads FQNEAQ. This CDR3 contains 13 residues. The ends were cut back, 5 bases at V and 6 bases at J, with 14 bases in the middle. CDR3 nucleotide sequence: TGTGCCAGCAGCCAAGATCCCCAGGGCGAGCAGTACTTC. It yields the protein CASSQDPQGEQYF.

In this sample, this clonotype turned up a few times. The chain is built from TRBV3-1 and TRBJ2-5, with D unclear. Per germline, CDR1 LGHDT and CDR2 YNNKEL (reference sequence). This CDR3 has 13 residues. The V and J ends lost 0 bases and 5 bases respectively, with 7 bases between them. CDR3 in DNA: TGTGCCAGCAGCCAAGATCTGAGGGAGACCCAGTACTTC. Its protein is CASSQDLRETQYF.

The rearrangement joins TRBV20-1 to TRBJ2-7; tentatively, D is TRBD2 (7 bases). This CDR3 has 14 residues. CDR1 and CDR2 from the germline V gene are DFQATT and SNEGSKA (reference sequence). V was shortened by 8 bases and J by 7 bases, with 24 bases between the two germline ends. The CDR3 nucleotides are TGCAGTCAAAGAGGGGGGGCCGGGAGTGAAGAGCAGTACTTC. Its translation: CSQRGGAGSEEQYF.

As DNA, the CDR3 is TGTGCCAGCCGCTCATACTCCTATGGCTACACCTTC. It yields the protein CASRSYSYGYTF. The chain employs TRBV28 and TRBJ1-2; no reliable D call. Germline V gives CDR1 MDHEN, CDR2 SYDVKM. V was clipped by 8 bases and J by 4 bases, with 11 bases between them. The CDR3 extends over 12 amino acids.

The V call is TRBV6-5, the J call TRBJ2-5, with 10 bases lining up with TRBD2. V dropped 4 bases and J dropped 0; count of bases not matched to a gene: 14. Germline CDR1 and CDR2: MNHEY and SVGAGI. CDR3 length equals 19 residues. CDR3 residues: CASSLRLAGLLRYQETQYF. CDR3 coding DNA: TGTGCCAGCAGTTTGCGACTAGCGGGCCTCCTCCGTTACCAAGAGACCCAGTACTTC.

This clonotype was recorded many times. This chain joins TRBV7-2 and TRBJ1-6; D possibly corresponds to TRBD1 (6 bases). Germline values: CDR1 SGHTA, CDR2 FQGNSA. V lost 4 bases, J lost 10 bases, and 11 bases lay in between. The length of the CDR3 is 13 residues. The CDR3 sequence: CASSSDRRSPLHF. CDR3 nucleotides: TGTGCCAGCAGCTCGGACAGACGATCACCCCTCCACTTT.

Notes on this clonotype: A much larger clone differs from this one at a single base, so this may be a read error. This rearrangement joins TRBV7-2 to TRBJ2-7; tentatively, D is TRBD2 (6 bases). With the DNA end fitting TRBJ2-1 better, the J assignment may be wrong. CDR1 is SGHTA and CDR2 is FQGNSA in the germline V gene. This CDR3 contains 15 residues. The CDR3 region is CASSLSEGPYDEQFF. The CDR3 nucleotides read TGTGCCAGCAGCTTATCGGAGGGACCATACGATGAGCAGTTCTTC.

The chain couples TRBV10-3 to TRBJ1-5; D perhaps matches TRBD1 (6 bases). Germline V gene sequence: CDR1 ENHRY, CDR2 SYGVKD. Trimming removed 6 bases from V and 8 bases from J, with 11 bases in between. The CDR3 extends over 12 amino acids. Here the CDR3 reads CAIRQGEEPQHF. CDR3 DNA sequence: TGTGCCATCAGACAGGGAGAGGAGCCCCAGCATTTT.